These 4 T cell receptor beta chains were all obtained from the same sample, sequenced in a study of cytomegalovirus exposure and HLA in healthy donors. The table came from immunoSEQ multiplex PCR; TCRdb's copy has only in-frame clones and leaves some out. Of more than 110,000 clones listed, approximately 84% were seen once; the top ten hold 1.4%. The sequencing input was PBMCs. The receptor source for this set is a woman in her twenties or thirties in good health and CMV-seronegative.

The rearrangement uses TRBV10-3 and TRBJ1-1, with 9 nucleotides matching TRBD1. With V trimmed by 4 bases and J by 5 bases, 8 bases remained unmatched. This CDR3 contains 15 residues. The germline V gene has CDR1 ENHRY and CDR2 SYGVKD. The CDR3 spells CAISGYTGTGTEAFF. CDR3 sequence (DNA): TGTGCCATCAGTGGATACACCGGGACAGGGACTGAAGCTTTCTTT.

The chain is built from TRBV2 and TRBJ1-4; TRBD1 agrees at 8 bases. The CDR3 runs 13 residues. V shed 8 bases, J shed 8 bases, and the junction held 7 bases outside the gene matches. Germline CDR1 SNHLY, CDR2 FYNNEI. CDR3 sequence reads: CASAGQVLEKLFF. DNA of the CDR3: TGTGCCAGCGCGGGACAGGTCCTCGAAAAACTGTTTTTT.

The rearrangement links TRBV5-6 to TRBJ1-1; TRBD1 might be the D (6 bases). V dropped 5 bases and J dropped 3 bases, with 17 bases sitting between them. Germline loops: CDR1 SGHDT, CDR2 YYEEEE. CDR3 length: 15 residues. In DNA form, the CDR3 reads TGTGCCAGCAGTTACTACAGGGTCCCTGACACTGAAGCTTTCTTT. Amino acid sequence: CASSYYRVPDTEAFF.

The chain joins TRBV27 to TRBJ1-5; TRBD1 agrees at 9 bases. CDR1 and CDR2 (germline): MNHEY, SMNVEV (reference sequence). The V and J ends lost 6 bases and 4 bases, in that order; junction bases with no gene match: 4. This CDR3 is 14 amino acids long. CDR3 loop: CASRAGQGNQPQHF. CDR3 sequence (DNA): TGTGCCAGCAGGGCGGGACAGGGTAATCAGCCCCAGCATTTT.